The clone carrying this TCR beta chain was counted between two and nine times. Antigen unknown. These data belong to a study of blood T cells in healthy people across ages. Per sample, at least 5 micrograms of total RNA were extracted. Overall study findings and caveats: The percentage of naive T cells correlated strongly with TCR beta diversity.

Primed by a sample-barcoded 5' primer and a J-beta primer mix, a second PCR proceeded for 7 to 11 cycles. TCRdb reanalysed the 5' RACE reads using MiXCR and keeps one entry per CDR3 protein. The sample contains about 2 million distinct CDR3 sequences, 49% of which appear only once. CDR3 length: 15 residues. Deletions cut 5 bases from V and 0 bases from J, with 12 bases between. Germline V lookup: CDR1 MNHEY, CDR2 SVGEGT. The sequence was collected from a woman aged 40 to 49 in good health. Sequencing was done on a sample of blood. The chain joins TRBV6-2 or TRBV6-3 to TRBJ2-3, with a tentative D call TRBD1 (5 bases). CDR3 sequence reads: CASSPLRTSTDTQYF. CDR3 nucleotides: TGTGCCAGCAGTCCGCTCCGGACAAGCACAGATACGCAGTATTTT.